This is a list of T cell receptor beta chains from one sample in a study of shared clonotypes between healthy human individuals. The assay was immunoSEQ multiplex PCR, and TCRdb's table has in-frame clones only and misses some. The sample holds 500,000 or so clones, about 96% seen once. Input material: naive CD4+ T cells sorted from blood. The receptors here all came from a woman in her 30s in good health. The CDR3 runs from the conserved cysteine through the conserved F or W. The D gene is left open where the match is weak. Size is omitted from some rows. Given values are once, few, many or a class for expanded clones.

D	J	V	size	CDR3	DNA
TRBD1	TRBJ1-4	TRBV28	.	CASRTGTGVEKLFF	TGTGCCAGCAGAACCGGGACAGGGGTAGAAAAACTGTTTTTT
.	TRBJ2-7	TRBV14	.	CASSPGHPIYEQYF	TGTGCCAGCAGCCCGGGACACCCCATCTACGAGCAGTACTTC
.	TRBJ2-5	TRBV28	.	CASSTDGETQYF	TGTGCCAGCAGTACGGACGGAGAGACCCAGTACTTC
TRBD1	TRBJ2-5	TRBV27	once	CASTSTDRVEYF	TGTGCCAGCACTTCCACAGACAGGGTGGAGTACTTC
TRBD1	TRBJ2-5	TRBV18	once	CASSPQQGQETQYF	TGTGCCAGCTCACCTCAACAGGGGCAAGAGACCCAGTACTTC
TRBD1	TRBJ1-4	TRBV19	.	CASSDPGQGGEKLFF	TGTGCCAGTAGTGACCCGGGACAGGGAGGTGAAAAACTGTTTTTT
.	TRBJ2-5	TRBV11-3	.	CASSATEETQYF	TGTGCCAGCAGTGCGACAGAAGAGACCCAGTACTTC
TRBD2	TRBJ2-5	TRBV28	.	CASSPRDYNRRETQYF	TGTGCCAGCAGTCCCCGGGACTATAACAGAAGAGAGACCCAGTACTTC
TRBD1	TRBJ2-7	TRBV6-5	.	CASSLGQEAYEQYF	TGTGCCAGCAGTTTGGGACAGGAAGCCTACGAGCAGTACTTC
.	TRBJ2-2	TRBV11-2	.	CASSPHQTDTGELFF	TGTGCCAGCAGCCCTCATCAAACGGACACCGGGGAGCTGTTTTTT
.	TRBJ2-7	TRBV14	.	CASSPRVVSEQYF	TGTGCCAGCAGCCCCCGGGTGGTGAGCGAGCAGTACTTC
.	TRBJ1-1	TRBV5-1	.	CASSTGSNTPYTEAFF	TGCGCCAGCAGCACCGGGTCAAACACGCCGTACACTGAAGCTTTCTTT
.	TRBJ1-6	TRBV28	.	CASSFASSYNSPLHF	TGTGCCAGCAGTTTCGCTAGCTCCTATAATTCACCCCTCCACTTT
TRBD2	TRBJ2-7	TRBV7-9	.	CASSHMGLAEAYEQYF	TGTGCCAGCAGCCATATGGGGCTAGCGGAGGCCTACGAGCAGTACTTC
.	TRBJ1-2	TRBV5-1	.	CASSSRTGGGGYTF	TGCGCCAGCAGCTCCAGAACGGGTGGGGGAGGCTACACCTTC